This TCR beta chain appears in the sequencing data of a study of T cells after yellow fever vaccination. TCR cDNA, made by 5'RACE template switching, carried an added universal primer site and UMIs. In TCRdb, the 5' RACE reads were re-called with MiXCR into one record per CDR3 protein. The table includes a few hundred thousand distinct CDR3 sequences, approximately 3.8% detected once. This CDR3 comprises 15 residues. This clonotype was counted ten times or more. The chain employs TRBV21-1 and TRBJ2-7; the DNA was not compared with TRBD1, the D call given in the table. TRBV21-1 represents a pseudogene. This TCR derives from a man between 18 and 29 years old who received the YFV17D yellow fever vaccine. Sequences were derived from PBMCs, sampled on the day of the yellow fever booster vaccination. The CDR3 here is CASSEYRGRSYEQYV. The CDR3 DNA reads TGTGCCAGCAGCGAGTACAGGGGAAGGTCCTACGAGCAGTACGTC.